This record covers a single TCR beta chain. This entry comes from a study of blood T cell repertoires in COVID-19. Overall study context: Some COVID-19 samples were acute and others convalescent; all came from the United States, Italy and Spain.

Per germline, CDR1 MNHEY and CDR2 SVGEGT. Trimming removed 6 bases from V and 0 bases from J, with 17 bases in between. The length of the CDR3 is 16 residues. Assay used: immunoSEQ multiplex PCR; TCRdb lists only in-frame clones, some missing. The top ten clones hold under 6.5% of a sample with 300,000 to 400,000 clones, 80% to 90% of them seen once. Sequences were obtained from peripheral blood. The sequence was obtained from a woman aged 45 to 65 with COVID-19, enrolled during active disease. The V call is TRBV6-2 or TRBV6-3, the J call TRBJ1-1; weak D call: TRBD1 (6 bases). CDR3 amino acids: CASSERQGRMNTEAFF. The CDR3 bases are TGTGCCAGCAGCGAACGGCAGGGGCGAATGAACACTGAAGCTTTCTTT.